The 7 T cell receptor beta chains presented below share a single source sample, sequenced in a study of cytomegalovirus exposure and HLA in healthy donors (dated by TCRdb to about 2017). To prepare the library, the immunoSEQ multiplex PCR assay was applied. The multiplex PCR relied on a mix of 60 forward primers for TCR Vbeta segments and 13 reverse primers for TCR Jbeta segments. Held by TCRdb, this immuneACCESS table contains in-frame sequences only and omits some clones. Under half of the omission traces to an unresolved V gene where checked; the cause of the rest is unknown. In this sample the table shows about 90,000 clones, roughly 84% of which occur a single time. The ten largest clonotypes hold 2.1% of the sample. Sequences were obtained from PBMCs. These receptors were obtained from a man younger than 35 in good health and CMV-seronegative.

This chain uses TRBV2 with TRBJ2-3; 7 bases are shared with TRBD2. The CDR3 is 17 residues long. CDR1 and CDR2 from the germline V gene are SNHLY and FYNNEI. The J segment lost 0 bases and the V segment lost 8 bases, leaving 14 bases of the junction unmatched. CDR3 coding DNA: TGTGCCAGCTCAGCAACCGGGACTACCCTTAGCACAGATACGCAGTATTTT. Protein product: CASSATGTTLSTDTQYF.

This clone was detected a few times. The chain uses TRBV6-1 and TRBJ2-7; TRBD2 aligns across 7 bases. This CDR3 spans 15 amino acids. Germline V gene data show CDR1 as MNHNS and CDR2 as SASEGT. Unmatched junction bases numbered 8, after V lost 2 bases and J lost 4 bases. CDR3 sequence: CASSESRGVGYEQYF. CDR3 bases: TGTGCCAGCAGTGAATCCCGGGGGGTTGGGTACGAGCAGTACTTC.

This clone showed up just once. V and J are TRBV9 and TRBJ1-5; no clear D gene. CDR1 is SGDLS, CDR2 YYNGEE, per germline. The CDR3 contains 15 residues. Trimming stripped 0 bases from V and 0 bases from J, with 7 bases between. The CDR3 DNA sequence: TGTGCCAGCAGCGTAGGGCCGAATAGCAATCAGCCCCAGCATTTT. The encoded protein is CASSVGPNSNQPQHF.

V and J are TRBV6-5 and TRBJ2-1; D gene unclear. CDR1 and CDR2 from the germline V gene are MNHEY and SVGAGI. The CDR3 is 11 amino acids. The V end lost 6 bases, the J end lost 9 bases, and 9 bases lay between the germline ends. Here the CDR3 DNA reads TGTGCCAGCAGGGGCGTGGTTGAGCAGTTCTTC. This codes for CASRGVVEQFF.

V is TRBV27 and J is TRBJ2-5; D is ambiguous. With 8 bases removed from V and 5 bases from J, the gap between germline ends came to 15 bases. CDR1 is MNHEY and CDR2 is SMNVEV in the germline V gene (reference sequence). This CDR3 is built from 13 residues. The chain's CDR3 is CASGERWQETQYF. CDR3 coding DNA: TGTGCCAGCGGAGAGCGTTGGCAGGAGACCCAGTACTTC.

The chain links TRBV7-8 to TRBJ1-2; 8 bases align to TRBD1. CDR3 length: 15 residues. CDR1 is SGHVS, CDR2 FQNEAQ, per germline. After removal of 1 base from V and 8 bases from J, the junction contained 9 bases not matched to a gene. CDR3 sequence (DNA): TGTGCCAGCAGCTTAGGGGGGGGGACAGGAAGGGGCTACACCTTC. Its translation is CASSLGGGTGRGYTF. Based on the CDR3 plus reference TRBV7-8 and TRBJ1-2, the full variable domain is GAGVSQSPRYKVAKRGQDVALRCDPISGHVSLFWYQQALGQGPEFLTYFQNEAQLDKSGLPSDRFFAERPEGSVSTLKIQRTQQEDSAVYLCASSLGGGTGRGYTFGSGTRLTVV.

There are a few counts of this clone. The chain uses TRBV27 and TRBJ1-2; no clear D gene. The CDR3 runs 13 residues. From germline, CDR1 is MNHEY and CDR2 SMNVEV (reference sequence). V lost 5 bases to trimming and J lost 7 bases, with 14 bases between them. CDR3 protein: CASSPLPISGYTF. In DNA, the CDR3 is TGTGCCAGCAGTCCCCTCCCTATAAGTGGCTACACCTTC.